This record looks at one TCR beta chain sequence and its context. Its antigen is unknown. With 6 bases removed from V and 3 bases from J, the gap between germline ends came to 19 bases. The germline V gene has CDR1 SNHLY and CDR2 FYNNEI. The CDR3 loop spans 16 amino acids. The data belong to a study of T cell responses to AZD1222 COVID-19 vaccine. General study findings and limits: Repertoire collection took place solely once the T cell response had peaked. The CD4 TCRs associated with vaccination extended across spike and predominated at 160-218 and 743-854. Clonal diversity may have been underestimated in mostly white British donors. Baseline seropositives among AZD1222 recipients totaled only 5 to 7.

TCRdb keeps only in-frame clones here, not all; method: immunoSEQ multiplex PCR. The data hold 95,000 to 150,000 clones, with roughly 90% observed a single time. This specimen consisted of peripheral blood, obtained on day 0 of AZD1222 vaccination. The gene calls are TRBV2 and TRBJ2-3; maybe TRBD2 (5 bases). This clonotype was obtained from an adult in good health. Here the CDR3 reads CASRTPPGVGTDTQYF. In DNA, the CDR3 is TGTGCCAGCAGAACTCCACCCGGGGTGGGGACAGATACGCAGTATTTT.